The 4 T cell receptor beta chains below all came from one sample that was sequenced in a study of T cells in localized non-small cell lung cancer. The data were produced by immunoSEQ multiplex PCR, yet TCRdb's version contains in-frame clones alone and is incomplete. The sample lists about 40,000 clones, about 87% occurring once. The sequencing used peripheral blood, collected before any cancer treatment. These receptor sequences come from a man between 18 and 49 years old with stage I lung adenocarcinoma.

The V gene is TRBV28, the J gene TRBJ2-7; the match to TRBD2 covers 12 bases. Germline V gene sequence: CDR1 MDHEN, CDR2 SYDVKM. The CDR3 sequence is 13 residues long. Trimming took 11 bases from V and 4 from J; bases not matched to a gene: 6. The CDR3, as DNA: TGTGCCGGTAAACTAGCGGGGGGTTACGAGCAGTACTTC. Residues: CAGKLAGGYEQYF.

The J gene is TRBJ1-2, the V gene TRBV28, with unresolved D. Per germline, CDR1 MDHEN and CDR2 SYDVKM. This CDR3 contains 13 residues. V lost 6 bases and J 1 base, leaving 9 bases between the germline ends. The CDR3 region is CASSPRINYGYTF. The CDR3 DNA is TGTGCCAGCAGCCCCAGGATTAACTATGGCTACACCTTC.

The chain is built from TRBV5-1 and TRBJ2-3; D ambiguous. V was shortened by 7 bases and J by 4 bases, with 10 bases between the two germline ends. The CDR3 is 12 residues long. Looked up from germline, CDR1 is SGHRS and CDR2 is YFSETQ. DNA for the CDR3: TGCGCCAGCCATGATGGCCCAGATACGCAGTATTTT. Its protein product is CASHDGPDTQYF.

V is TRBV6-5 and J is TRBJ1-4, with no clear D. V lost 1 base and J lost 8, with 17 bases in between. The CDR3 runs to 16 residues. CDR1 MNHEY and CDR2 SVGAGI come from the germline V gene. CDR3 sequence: CASSYYFGLRGEKLFF. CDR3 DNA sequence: TGTGCCAGCAGTTACTACTTCGGCCTCCGAGGGGAAAAACTGTTTTTT.